These T cell receptor beta chains were read from a single sample in a study of blood T cell repertoires in COVID-19. Clones were read by immunoSEQ multiplex PCR, and TCRdb kept only the in-frame ones, dropping some. Of a few hundred thousand clones listed, about 88% are singletons. Sample: PBMCs or T cells enriched from blood (not recorded which). All receptors come from a woman between 35 and 50 years old who had recovered from COVID-19. Both conserved end residues are part of each CDR3. Fields, in order: D gene, clone size, V gene, J gene, CDR3 DNA, CDR3 protein. D genes are given only for firm matches. Expanded clones get a size class; other rows say once, few or many, or leave the size out.

.,few,TRBV5-5,TRBJ2-1,TGTGCCAGCAGCTTGGTCGCGCTAGCAGTGCACAATGAGCAGTTCTTC,CASSLVALAVHNEQFF
TRBD2,.,TRBV7-9,TRBJ2-3,TGTGCCAGCAGCTTATGGGGGACTAGCGGGGGTCAAGATACGCAGTATTTT,CASSLWGTSGGQDTQYF
.,.,TRBV29-1,TRBJ2-5,TGCAGCGTACCCTACAGGAATCAAGAGACCCAGTACTTC,CSVPYRNQETQYF
.,once,TRBV28,TRBJ1-6,TGTGCCAGCAGTTTAGGGCGGGACAATTCACCCCTCCACTTT,CASSLGRDNSPLHF
.,.,TRBV5-1,TRBJ2-1,TGCGCCAGCAGCTTGGATACTTACAATGAGCAGTTCTTC,CASSLDTYNEQFF
.,.,TRBV18,TRBJ1-4,TGTGCCAGCTCACCACCTCCTCCCCCATCGGGACACCTGAATGAAAAACTGTTTTTT,CASSPPPPPSGHLNEKLFF
TRBD1,.,TRBV29-1,TRBJ2-5,TGCAGCGTTGATAAGCGACAGGGAGAGACCCAGTACTTC,CSVDKRQGETQYF
.,.,TRBV20-1,TRBJ1-3,TGCAGTGCTATTCAAGGAAACACCATATATTTT,CSAIQGNTIYF
.,.,TRBV2,TRBJ1-2,TGTGCCAGCAGGCGGGACGGATTTGGCTATGGCTACACCTTC,CASRRDGFGYGYTF
.,.,TRBV19,TRBJ1-4,TGTGCCAGTAGTATAACACAGACTAATGAAAAACTGTTTTTT,CASSITQTNEKLFF
TRBD1,once,TRBV29-1,TRBJ1-2,TGCAGCGTGGGAGACAGGGGGGCTACTCGGCACTATGGCTACACCTTC,CSVGDRGATRHYGYTF
TRBD2,.,TRBV7-9,TRBJ2-3,TGTGCCAGCAGCCCGAGGGGCGGGAGAAAGGGAGATACGCAGTATTTT,CASSPRGGRKGDTQYF
TRBD1,.,TRBV19,TRBJ1-6,TGTGCCAGTAGTACCGGGACAGGGTCATATTCACCCCTCCACTTT,CASSTGTGSYSPLHF
.,.,TRBV7-6,TRBJ2-3,TGTGCCAGCAGCTTAGCTAGTCGTCCAACAGATACGCAGTATTTT,CASSLASRPTDTQYF
.,.,TRBV6-5,TRBJ2-6,TGTGCCAGCAGCCGATCCTACTCTGGGGCCAACGTCCTGACTTTC,CASSRSYSGANVLTF
.,.,TRBV9,TRBJ2-2,TGTGCCAGCAGCGAGGTTGGAGGGGTGGGCACCGGGGAGCTGTTTTTT,CASSEVGGVGTGELFF
.,.,TRBV5-6,TRBJ2-1,TGTGCCAGCAGCTTGGTGGTGACAGGCTACAATGAGCAGTTCTTC,CASSLVVTGYNEQFF
.,.,TRBV7-9,TRBJ1-3,TGTGCCAGCAGCTTAGAGGGCAGGGGTGGAAACACCATATATTTT,CASSLEGRGGNTIYF
.,few,TRBV5-1,TRBJ2-3,TGCGCCAGCAGCCCTGAAGGGGACTCAGATACGCAGTATTTT,CASSPEGDSDTQYF
TRBD1,.,TRBV6-5,TRBJ1-5,TGTGCCAGCACGTGGACAGGGGGATTGGGTCAGCCCCAGCATTTT,CASTWTGGLGQPQHF
.,.,TRBV7-9,TRBJ2-5,TGTGCCAGCAGCCAGGGGTACCAAGAGACCCAGTACTTC,CASSQGYQETQYF
.,.,TRBV27,TRBJ1-5,TGTGCCAGCAGTACCGTGGGGGGACGGAGTCAGCCCCAGCATTTT,CASSTVGGRSQPQHF
.,.,TRBV6-5,TRBJ2-7,TGTGCCAGCAGTTACTCGACTCCAGGGACCTACGAGCAGTACTTC,CASSYSTPGTYEQYF
.,.,TRBV27,TRBJ1-1,TGTGCCAGCAGTACTTCCTGGGGAGTCAGTGAAGCTTTCTTT,CASSTSWGVSEAFF
TRBD1,.,TRBV5-1,TRBJ1-1,TGCGCCAGCAGCTTGGGCCCAGGGGGGTATGGCACTGAAGCTTTCTTT,CASSLGPGGYGTEAFF
TRBD1,.,TRBV5-4,TRBJ1-2,TGTGCCAGCAGCGGTGGGACAGGGGAGGGCTATGGCTACACCTTC,CASSGGTGEGYGYTF
TRBD2,.,TRBV6-5,TRBJ2-7,TGTGCCAGCAGTTACGGCGGGGGGCAACGTTACGAGCAGTACTTC,CASSYGGGQRYEQYF
.,.,TRBV7-2,TRBJ1-2,TGTGCCAGCAGCTCACCAGGGGACTATGGCTACACCTTC,CASSSPGDYGYTF
.,.,TRBV7-2,TRBJ2-1,TGTGCCAGCAGCTTAGCATCTTACAATGAGCAGTTCTTC,CASSLASYNEQFF
.,.,TRBV10-3,TRBJ2-1,TGTGCCATCAGTGAGCGGGGGGCTTTAAACAATGAGCAGTTCTTC,CAISERGALNNEQFF
TRBD2,.,TRBV27,TRBJ2-7,TGTGCCAGCAGTTCCCCGGGTAGCGGGGGGCCGGGGGAGCAGTACTTC,CASSSPGSGGPGEQYF
TRBD2,.,TRBV28,TRBJ2-7,TGTGCCAGCAATTTAGCGGGAGGGCCTGGCTACGAGCAGTACTTC,CASNLAGGPGYEQYF
TRBD2,.,TRBV4-2,TRBJ2-1,TGTGCCAGCAGCCTTCTAGCGGGAGGGAACTACAATGAGCAGTTCTTC,CASSLLAGGNYNEQFF
.,.,TRBV18,TRBJ1-2,TGTGCCAGCTCACCCGACGAGGACTATGGCTACACCTTC,CASSPDEDYGYTF
.,.,TRBV5-6,TRBJ2-2,TGTGCCAGCAGCTTGGGGTTTTTGGACAGAAGCACCGGGGAGCTGTTTTTT,CASSLGFLDRSTGELFF
.,.,TRBV3-1/TRBV3-2,TRBJ1-3,TGTGCCAGCAGCCCCCCCATGGGGGGAAACGGAAACACCATATATTTT,CASSPPMGGNGNTIYF
TRBD1,.,TRBV4-3,TRBJ1-5,TGCGCCAGCAGAAGATATAGGCAGGGGGGCAATCAGCCCCAGCATTTT,CASRRYRQGGNQPQHF
TRBD2,.,TRBV7-9,TRBJ2-5,TGTGCCAGCAGCGGTAGCGGGAGGGCGGGCGAGACCCAGTACTTC,CASSGSGRAGETQYF
.,.,TRBV4-1,TRBJ1-2,TGCGCCAGCAGCCCCGACCGGACAGTTCTCTATGGCTACACCTTC,CASSPDRTVLYGYTF
.,.,TRBV28,TRBJ2-7,TGTTTATTATCGGGAGGACAGGGCTACGAGCAGTACTTC,CLLSGGQGYEQYF
.,.,TRBV28,TRBJ1-5,TGTGCCAGCAGTTCGGGGGGGGCCCAGCCCCAGCATTTT,CASSSGGAQPQHF
.,few,TRBV19,TRBJ1-4,TGTGCCAGTAGTCTCAGGGGCCTGAGTGAAAAACTGTTTTTT,CASSLRGLSEKLFF
TRBD1,.,TRBV5-5,TRBJ1-6,TGTGCCAGCAGCTTAACAGGGGATGGCTCACCCCTCCACTTT,CASSLTGDGSPLHF
.,.,TRBV27,TRBJ2-2,TGTGCCAGCAGAAGACTTAACACCGGGGAGCTGTTTTTT,CASRRLNTGELFF
TRBD2,.,TRBV19,TRBJ2-2,TGTGCCAGTAGTATTCTAGCGGGAAACACCGGGGAGCTGTTTTTT,CASSILAGNTGELFF
.,once,TRBV29-1,TRBJ1-1,TGCAGCGTTGACGTACGGGGAGGCAAGGATGAAGCTTTCTTT,CSVDVRGGKDEAFF